These 14 T cell receptor beta chains share one sample of origin, sequenced in a study of regulatory T cells in long-lasting Graves disease. Arm-PCR of CDR3 regions with iRepertoire HTBI primers generated TCR beta libraries. TCRdb re-called the multiplex PCR reads with MiXCR, one entry per CDR3 protein. The sample lists under 800,000 distinct CDR3 sequences; around 15% were seen once. Documented time point: newly diagnosed GD, antithyroid drugs for less than 3 months. Extracted PBMC RNA gave rise to the TCR library. These same records also appear under a second study, on T cells in Graves' hyperthyroidism and ophthalmopathy.

Source: peripheral blood mononuclear cells (PBMCs), taken at new diagnosis, from a patient treated with antithyroid drugs. These receptor sequences come from a woman aged 30 to 39 with Graves disease.

Comment on this clonotype: The DNA is left out, because the CDR3 cannot be placed on it with certainty; the CDR3 is given as TCRdb lists it. The rearrangement joins TRBV12-3 or TRBV12-4 to TRBJ1-1. Termini included, the CDR3 measures 23 amino acids. CDR3 protein: CASTNQTSMYLCASSQAGFEAFF.

This sequence joins TRBV20-1 and TRBJ1-2; D unclear. The CDR3 covers 12 residues. Per germline, CDR1 DFQATT and CDR2 SNEGSKA (reference sequence). V shed 6 bases and J shed 8 bases, with 16 bases lying between them. CDR3 protein: CSATHWAGGYTF. DNA for the CDR3: TGCAGTGCCACGCATTGGGCAGGCGGCTACACCTTC.

This clonotype has at least ten counts. V and J are TRBV12-3 or TRBV12-4 and TRBJ2-2, with 7 bases identical to TRBD2. With 6 bases clipped from V and 3 bases from J, the junction kept 16 bases outside the gene matches. This CDR3 has 18 amino acids. The CDR3 bases are TGTGCCAGCAGCCCCGCTGGGTACTACAGCGGGGACACCGGGGAGCTGTTTTTT. Its translation: CASSPAGYYSGDTGELFF.

CDR3 coding DNA: TGTGCCACCAGCAGAGATAGTAGCGGGACCGGCTGGATTAGCACAGATACGCAGTATTTT. This codes for CATSRDSSGTGWISTDTQYF. The chain carries TRBV15 and TRBJ2-3, with 8 bases lining up with TRBD2. This CDR3 is 20 amino acids long. The V segment lost 0 bases and the J segment 0 bases; nucleotides outside the gene matches: 14. Germline lookup yields CDR1 LNHNV and CDR2 YYDKDF (reference sequence).

This clonotype was counted at least ten times. The chain employs TRBV7-2 and TRBJ2-1; 7 bases agree with TRBD2. This CDR3 has 13 residues. V shed 1 base and J 14 bases; nucleotides not matched to a gene: 8. Looked up from germline, CDR1 is SGHTA and CDR2 is FQGNSA. The CDR3 region is CASSLESRRGKFF. The CDR3 DNA follows: TGTGCCAGCAGCTTAGAGTCCCGGCGGGGGAAGTTCTTC.

The chain couples TRBV7-9 to TRBJ1-1; D is perhaps TRBD1 (5 bases). Germline V gives CDR1 SEHNR, CDR2 FQNEAQ (reference sequence). The CDR3 consists of 13 residues. The V end was cut by 4 bases, the J end by 7 bases, with 13 bases between. The chain's CDR3 is CASSSPPGGEAFF. CDR3 in DNA: TGTGCCAGCAGCTCCCCCCCCGGGGGTGAAGCTTTCTTT.

This clonotype occurred many times. The rearrangement uses TRBV28 and TRBJ2-2; 7 nucleotides agree with TRBD2. Germline CDR1 and CDR2: MDHEN and SYDVKM. V shed 5 bases and J 7 bases; nucleotides not matched to a gene: 10. This CDR3 spans 15 amino acids. This CDR3 is CASSRQAERGGELFF. For the CDR3, the DNA is TGTGCCAGCAGTCGACAAGCGGAGCGGGGCGGGGAGCTGTTTTTT.

The sample holds many counts of this clonotype. V gene TRBV2 combines with J gene TRBJ2-1, with D perhaps matching TRBD1 or TRBD2 (6 bases each). CDR1 and CDR2 from the germline V gene are SNHLY and FYNNEI. The CDR3 loop spans 16 amino acids. The V gene lost 6 bases and the J gene lost 6 bases, with 21 bases spanning the gap. For the CDR3, the DNA is TGTGCCAGCAGCTCACCTAGGGGGGTAGGTCGCAATGAGCAGTTCTTC. This encodes CASSSPRGVGRNEQFF.

This clonotype was counted at least ten times. This chain connects TRBV28 to TRBJ1-1, with a possible D match to TRBD1 (5 bases). CDR1 MDHEN and CDR2 SYDVKM come from the germline V gene. Trimming removed 3 bases at V and 1 base at J, with 12 bases between. The CDR3 covers 15 residues. CDR3 loop: CASSFPGGGNTEAFF. For the CDR3, the DNA is TGTGCCAGCAGTTTCCCCGGGGGAGGGAACACTGAAGCTTTCTTT.

V usage is TRBV7-9 and J usage is TRBJ1-1; the D gene is possibly TRBD1 (5 bases). Germline V gene sequence: CDR1 SEHNR, CDR2 FQNEAQ (reference sequence). This CDR3 contains 17 residues. The V end was cut by 0 bases, the J end by 4 bases, with 18 bases between. The CDR3 DNA follows: TGTGCCAGCAGCTTAGCCAATTTCCGGGGGGAGAGCACTGAAGCTTTCTTT. Encoded protein: CASSLANFRGESTEAFF.

This clonotype has only a few counts. CDR3 protein: CASSPGTSGNTNYNEQFF. In nucleotides, the CDR3 is TGTGCCAGCAGCCCAGGGACTAGCGGGAATACGAACTACAATGAGCAGTTCTTC. The rearrangement links TRBV7-9 to TRBJ2-1, with 13 bases that match TRBD2. The CDR3 extends over 18 amino acids. V lost 5 bases, J lost 3 bases, and 10 bases stayed unmatched. Germline CDR1 is SEHNR and CDR2 is FQNEAQ (reference sequence).

This chain connects TRBV20-1 to TRBJ2-7; D gene ambiguous. The germline V and J ends were trimmed by 6 bases and 0 bases, with 18 bases remaining between them. There are 15 residues in the CDR3. Germline values: CDR1 DFQATT, CDR2 SNEGSKA (reference sequence). Here the CDR3 reads CSAPPLLKSSYEQYF. DNA for the CDR3: TGCAGTGCCCCTCCCCTCCTGAAAAGCTCCTACGAGCAGTACTTC.

The V and J genes are TRBV18 and TRBJ2-1; 8 bases line up with TRBD1. Germline lookup yields CDR1 KGHSH and CDR2 LQKENI. V was clipped by 2 bases and J by 5 bases; unmatched bases: 5. The CDR3 contains 15 residues. This CDR3 reads CASSPTGGRHNEQFF. The DNA for the CDR3 is TGTGCCAGCTCACCAACAGGGGGGCGACACAATGAGCAGTTCTTC.

Only one count was recorded for this clonotype. The V gene is TRBV30, the J gene TRBJ2-2; 7 bases map to TRBD2. Germline loops: CDR1 GTSNPN, CDR2 SVGIG (reference sequence). The CDR3 sequence is 18 residues long. The V segment lost 0 bases and the J segment 7 bases; nucleotides outside the gene matches: 17. In DNA form, the CDR3 reads TGTGCCTGGAGTGTATATACTAGCGCTTTCGGTCGAGGCGGGGAGCTGTTTTTT. Amino acid sequence: CAWSVYTSAFGRGGELFF.